The 17 T cell receptor beta chains listed next were all sequenced from one sample in a study of T cell repertoires in cytomegalovirus infection. TCRdb recomputed calls from the reads with MiXCR, one row per CDR3 protein. The sample gives around 310,000 distinct CDR3 sequences, 15% to 20% of which show up once; 12% is in the top ten. Sequencing input: PBMCs. The receptors were gathered from a human donor in good health (CMV status not recorded). Some clones in this sample may be carry-over from other donors' samples.

This clonotype was detected many times. This chain joins TRBV6-5 and TRBJ1-5, with D perhaps TRBD1 (6 bases). The germline V and J ends were trimmed by 8 bases and 0 bases, with 8 bases remaining between them. The CDR3 consists of 13 residues. Germline V CDR1 and CDR2: MNHEY, SVGAGI. CDR3 sequence reads: CASRTDSNQPQHF. The DNA of the CDR3 is TGTGCCAGCCGGACAGATAGCAATCAGCCCCAGCATTTT.

The V gene is TRBV5-1, the J gene TRBJ2-1; maybe TRBD1 (5 bases). V was trimmed by 0 bases and J by 9 bases, leaving 16 bases between them. Germline V gene data show CDR1 as SGHRS and CDR2 as YFSETQ. The CDR3 consists of 15 residues. CDR3 loop: CASSLVPGFGSEQFF. DNA of the CDR3: TGCGCCAGCAGCTTGGTCCCAGGGTTCGGCTCTGAGCAGTTCTTC. The whole variable domain, filled in from reference TRBV5-1 and TRBJ2-1, reads KAGVTQTPRYLIKTRGQQVTLSCSPISGHRSVSWYQQTPGQGLQFLFEYFSETQRNKGNFPGRFSGRQFSNSRSEMNVSTLELGDSALYLCASSLVPGFGSEQFFGPGTRLTVL.

The chain couples TRBV12-3 or TRBV12-4 to TRBJ2-6, with TRBD1 identical over 7 bases. The CDR3 is 21 amino acids. The V gene end was trimmed by 2 bases and the J gene end by 0 bases; junction bases not matched to a gene: 16. CDR3 in DNA: TGTGCCAGCAGTTTACTCCTTAGGTGGACAGGTCCGACCTCTGGGGCCAACGTCCTGACTTTC. Its translation is CASSLLLRWTGPTSGANVLTF.

This sequence joins TRBV5-1 and TRBJ2-3, with 8 bases that match TRBD1. The germline CDR1 and CDR2 sequences are SGHRS and YFSETQ. The V gene end was trimmed by 3 bases and the J gene end by 4 bases; junction bases not matched to a gene: 7. This CDR3 is built from 15 residues. The CDR3 here is CASSSGTGRADTQYF. CDR3 coding DNA: TGCGCCAGCAGCTCCGGGACAGGTCGCGCAGATACGCAGTATTTT.

The chain couples TRBV3-1 to TRBJ1-1; D perhaps matches TRBD1 (6 bases). CDR1 LGHDT and CDR2 YNNKEL come from the germline V gene (reference sequence). The CDR3 covers 16 residues. The V gene lost 5 bases and the J gene lost 4 bases, with 20 bases spanning the gap. This CDR3 reads CASSSRRWGLGTEAFF. The DNA of the CDR3 is TGTGCCAGCAGCTCCCGGCGTTGGGGGCTCGGCACTGAAGCTTTCTTT.

A word on this clonotype: A read error may produce the germline difference seen at one junction end. The CDR3: CASREGQGISYEQYF. The CDR3 coding sequence is TGTGCCAGCAGGGAAGGACAGGGAATCTCCTACGAGCAGTACTTC. This chain links TRBV6-1 with TRBJ2-7, with TRBD1 matching 8 bases. Germline V gene lookup returns CDR1 MNHNS and CDR2 SASEGT. This CDR3 comprises 15 residues.

This clonotype was recorded many times. This sequence joins TRBV7-8 and TRBJ2-3; D not certain. The germline gives CDR1 SGHVS, CDR2 FQNEAQ. The CDR3 is made up of 16 amino acids. V lost 6 bases and J lost 6, with 22 bases in between. The CDR3 nucleotides are TGTGCCAGCAGAAACCCTTATGAACCCCCTCAGGATACGCAGTATTTT. Translation: CASRNPYEPPQDTQYF.

This clonotype was seen more than once but under ten times. The chain uses TRBV6-2 or TRBV6-3 and TRBJ2-7; D assignment may be TRBD1 or TRBD2 (6 bases each). CDR1 is MNHEY and CDR2 is SVGEGT in the germline V gene. CDR3 length: 14 residues. V was pared by 7 bases and J by 3 bases, with 16 bases between. The CDR3 nucleotides read TGTGCCAGCAACGCTGACAGGAGGGACTACGAGCAGTACTTC. Its translation is CASNADRRDYEQYF.

This clonotype was detected a few times. The chain recombines TRBV20-1 with TRBJ2-1; no definite D call. The CDR3 is 12 residues long. V was pared by 5 bases and J by 10 bases, with 15 bases between. Germline CDR1 is DFQATT and CDR2 is SNEGSKA (reference sequence). The DNA for the CDR3 is TGCAGTGCTCCTCGTTCTGCCCGGGAGCAGTTCTTC. It codes for CSAPRSAREQFF.

This clonotype was observed a handful of times. V usage is TRBV27 and J usage is TRBJ1-2, with 9 bases identical to TRBD1. CDR1 and CDR2 (germline): MNHEY, SMNVEV (reference sequence). This CDR3 comprises 16 residues. V was clipped by 3 bases and J by 4 bases; unmatched bases: 9. The CDR3 sequence is CASSFSMGQGGYGYTF. CDR3 sequence (DNA): TGTGCCAGCAGTTTTTCCATGGGACAGGGCGGCTATGGCTACACCTTC.

This clonotype was counted ten times or more. The V gene is TRBV7-8, the J gene TRBJ2-1; 9 positions match TRBD2. V shed 1 base and J 2 bases; nucleotides not matched to a gene: 6. Germline-derived CDR1 and CDR2 are SGHVS and FQNEAQ. The CDR3 covers 17 residues. The CDR3 region is CASSLGGGGATYNEQFF. The CDR3 DNA reads TGTGCCAGCAGCTTAGGCGGCGGGGGGGCAACCTACAATGAGCAGTTCTTC.

The chain carries TRBV5-1 and TRBJ2-5; D is perhaps TRBD2 (5 bases). The germline V and J ends were trimmed by 6 bases and 1 base, with 13 bases remaining between them. This CDR3 comprises 14 residues. The germline V gene has CDR1 SGHRS and CDR2 YFSETQ. The CDR3 sequence: CASKLIEGQETQYF. The CDR3 nucleotides are TGCGCCAGCAAACTAATTGAGGGCCAAGAGACCCAGTACTTC.

This clonotype was picked up many times. V gene TRBV6-5 combines with J gene TRBJ2-7; D call uncertain. CDR1 MNHEY and CDR2 SVGAGI come from the germline V gene. The CDR3 consists of 14 residues. Trimming stripped 0 bases from V and 3 bases from J, with 9 bases between. The CDR3 spells CASSYSNRYYEQYF. Here the CDR3 DNA reads TGTGCCAGCAGTTACTCGAACAGATACTACGAGCAGTACTTC.

This chain uses TRBV19 with TRBJ1-2; no definite D call. V was trimmed by 5 bases and J by 3 bases, leaving 13 bases between them. The CDR3 runs 14 residues. Germline V gives CDR1 LNHDA, CDR2 SQIVND (reference sequence). DNA of the CDR3: TGTGCCAGTAGTTTCGGGGTAACCGACTATGGCTACACCTTC. It encodes CASSFGVTDYGYTF. The full variable domain, rest sourced from reference TRBV19 and TRBJ1-2, is DGGITQSPKYLFRKEGQNVTLSCEQNLNHDAMYWYRQDPGQGLRLIYYSQIVNDFQKGDIAEGYSVSREKKESFPLTVTSAQKNPTAFYLCASSFGVTDYGYTFGSGTRLTVV.

This clonotype was recorded at least ten times. The V and J genes are TRBV5-4 and TRBJ2-7; a weak D match, TRBD1 (6 bases). CDR1 is SGHNT and CDR2 is YYREEE in the germline V gene (reference sequence). CDR3 length: 15 amino acids. V lost 2 bases, J lost 3 bases, and 15 bases lay in between. CDR3 bases: TGTGCCAGCAGCTTTAAGAGCGGACAGATCTACGAGCAGTACTTC. Its protein is CASSFKSGQIYEQYF.

This clonotype came up many times. The CDR3 here is CASSPGGTNMNTEAFF. CDR3 DNA sequence: TGTGCCAGCAGCCCAGGGGGGACCAACATGAACACTGAAGCTTTCTTT. The V gene is TRBV7-2, the J gene TRBJ1-1; 7 nucleotides agree with TRBD1. Germline trimming cut 5 bases from V and 0 bases from J; bases unmatched to any gene: 9. Germline V lookup: CDR1 SGHTA, CDR2 FQGNSA. The CDR3 contains 16 residues.

V usage is TRBV5-6 and J usage is TRBJ2-7; 8 bases fit TRBD1. V gave up 3 bases and J gave up 0 bases; unmatched junction bases: 5. CDR3 length: 15 amino acids. CDR1 is SGHDT, CDR2 YYEEEE, per germline. CDR3 sequence (DNA): TGTGCCAGCAGCTCAGGACAGGGCTTCTCCTACGAGCAGTACTTC. This translates into CASSSGQGFSYEQYF.